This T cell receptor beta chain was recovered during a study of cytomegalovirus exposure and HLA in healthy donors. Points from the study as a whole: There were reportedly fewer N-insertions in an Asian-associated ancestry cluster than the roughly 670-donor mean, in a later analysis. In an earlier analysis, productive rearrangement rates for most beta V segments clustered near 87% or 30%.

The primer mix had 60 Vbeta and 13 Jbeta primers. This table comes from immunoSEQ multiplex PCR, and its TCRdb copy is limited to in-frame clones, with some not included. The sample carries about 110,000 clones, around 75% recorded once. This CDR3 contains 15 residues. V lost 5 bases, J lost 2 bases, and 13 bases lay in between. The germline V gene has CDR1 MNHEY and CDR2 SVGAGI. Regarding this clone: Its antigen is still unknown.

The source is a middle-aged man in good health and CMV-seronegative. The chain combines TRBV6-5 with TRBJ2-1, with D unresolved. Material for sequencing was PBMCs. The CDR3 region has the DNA TGTGCCAGCAGTCCCCGTGGGCCGACCTACAATGAGCAGTTCTTC. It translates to CASSPRGPTYNEQFF.